This is a list of T cell receptor beta chains from one sample in a study of tumor-infiltrating lymphocytes in primary liver carcinoma. TCRdb reprocessed the multiplex PCR reads via MiXCR and lists one record per CDR3 protein. This table has around 190,000 distinct CDR3 sequences, about 85% appearing once. Sequencing used tumor tissue from primary liver carcinoma. These receptors all come from a man in his forties or fifties with primary liver carcinoma and hepatitis B virus infection. The CDR3 runs from the conserved cysteine through the conserved F or W. The D gene is left open where the match is weak. Clone size is shown for a subset of rows, as once, few, many or a class of expanded clone.

cdr3_aa	cdr3_nt	v_call	j_call	clone_size	d_call
CASSNLTDTQYF	TGTGCGAGCAGTAACCTCACAGATACGCAGTATTTT	TRBV2	TRBJ2-3	-	-
CAIRLGPSDYTF	TGTGCCATCAGGTTAGGGCCGAGCGACTACACCTTC	TRBV11-1	TRBJ1-2	-	-
CTVGTSAENTGDLFF	TGCACCGTTGGGACTAGCGCGGAGAACACCGGGGACCTGTTTTTT	TRBV29-1	TRBJ2-2	-	TRBD2
CTSSQDPTVANEQFF	TGCACCAGCAGCCAAGACCCTACGGTAGCCAATGAGCAGTTCTTC	TRBV4-3	TRBJ2-1	-	-
CATSQEGDYGYTF	TGTGCCACCAGCCAAGAGGGGGACTATGGCTACACCTTC	TRBV4-1	TRBJ1-2	-	-
CVSTLSDRLAGGLQFF	TGTGTCAGCACTTTGTCCGACAGACTAGCGGGAGGGTTGCAGTTCTTC	TRBV28	TRBJ2-1	-	TRBD2
CATSELVRPTNEKLFF	TGTGCCACCAGTGAATTAGTCAGACCAACTAATGAAAAACTGTTCTTT	TRBV6-1	TRBJ1-4	once	-
CVSSLSLTGELFF	TGTGTGAGCAGCTTATCCCTGACCGGGGAGCTGTTTTTT	TRBV11-2	TRBJ2-2	-	-
CASSQETSGSADVQYF	TGCGCCAGCAGCCAAGAAACTAGCGGGAGTGCAGATGTGCAGTATTTT	TRBV4-1	TRBJ2-3	-	TRBD2
CASSPLFAENNEQFF	TGTGCCAGCAGCCCCCTCTTCGCTGAGAACAATGAACAGTTCTTC	TRBV11-3	TRBJ2-1	-	-
CASSFSKPLDNEQFF	TGTGCCAGTAGCTTTAGCAAGCCACTCGACAATGAGCAGTTCTTC	TRBV11-2	TRBJ2-1	-	-
CSVGTGGATNEKLFF	TGTAGCGTTGGGACAGGGGGTGCAACTAATGAAAAACTGTTTTTT	TRBV29-1	TRBJ1-4	-	TRBD1
CASSLAIGADYNEQFF	TGTGCCAGCAGCTTAGCTATTGGGGCAGATTACAATGAGCAGTTCTTC	TRBV11-3	TRBJ2-1	-	-
CASSLAASSTDTQYF	TGTGCCAGCAGCTTGGCGGCCTCTAGCACAGATACGCAGTATTTC	TRBV11-2	TRBJ2-3	-	-
CAWSVPSGGAQFF	TGTGCCTGGAGTGTCCCGTCAGGGGGTGCGCAGTTCTTC	TRBV30	TRBJ2-1	-	TRBD1
CTSGNRGEEDAQYF	TGTACCAGCGGCAATAGGGGGGAGGAAGATGCGCAGTATTTT	TRBV11-1	TRBJ2-3	-	-
CASSLEQCNSPLYF	TGTGCCAGCAGCCTGGAACAGTGTAATTCACCCCTCTACTTT	TRBV28	TRBJ1-6	-	-
CATSPGRNLGTVELLF	TGTGCCACCAGTCCGGGACGTAACTTAGGCACCGTGGAGCTGCTTTTT	TRBV10-3	TRBJ2-2	-	-
CDAGWGNHEQYF	TGCGACGCGGGTTGGGGTAATCATGAGCAGTACTTC	TRBV29-1	TRBJ2-7	-	-
CASSLGLVETYEQYF	TGTGCCAGCAGCTTAGGACTAGTGGAAACCTACGAGCAGTACTTC	TRBV7-9	TRBJ2-7	many	-
CASTGNSGNSIYF	TGTGCCAGCACTGGGAACTCTGGAAACAGCATATATTTC	TRBV12-3/TRBV12-4	TRBJ1-3	once	-
CASSLLGTSGTKNFQYF	TGCGCCAGCAGCCTTCTCGGGACTAGCGGGACCAAAAACTTTCAGTACTTC	TRBV11-1	TRBJ2-4	-	TRBD2
CASSLDIRKRQPSQETQYF	TGTGCCAGCAGCTTAGATATAAGGAAGAGACAGCCATCCCAAGAGACCCAGTACTTC	TRBV7-2	TRBJ2-5	-	-
CACSQERDRPYEHYF	TGTGCCTGCAGCCAAGAAAGGGACCGACCGTACGAGCATTACTTC	TRBV4-2	TRBJ2-7	-	-
CATSYWQGVAEAFF	TGTGCCACCAGTTATTGGCAGGGGGTAGCTGAAGCTTTCTTT	TRBV6-2/TRBV6-3	TRBJ1-1	-	TRBD1
CSVGRGSGELFF	TGCAGCGTCGGAAGGGGGAGTGGGGAGCTGTTTTTT	TRBV29-1	TRBJ2-2	-	-
CASSEAMGGQETQYF	TGTGCCAGCAGTGAAGCAATGGGTGGACAAGAGACCCAGTACTTC	TRBV6-1	TRBJ2-5	-	-
CASNRGAGVGQFF	TGCGCCAGCAACCGAGGGGCGGGGGTCGGGCAGTTCTTC	TRBV4-3	TRBJ2-1	-	TRBD2
CAGRPGANTGELFF	TGTGCCGGCAGGCCAGGGGCGAACACCGGGGAACTGTTTTTT	TRBV5-4	TRBJ2-2	-	-
CSMGVSGRPDTQYF	TGCAGCATGGGGGTCAGCGGGAGGCCAGATACGCAGTATTTC	TRBV29-1	TRBJ2-3	-	TRBD2
CGVEYGVTQYF	TGCGGCGTTGAGTACGGGGTTACGCAGTATTTT	TRBV29-1	TRBJ2-3	-	-
CACSQGRDQSQHF	TGTGCATGCAGCCAAGGACGGGATCAGTCCCAGCATTTT	TRBV14	TRBJ1-5	once	-
CASRGSGSSYEQYF	TGTGCCAGTAGAGGGAGCGGGTCTTCCTACGAGCAGTACTTC	TRBV19	TRBJ2-7	once	-
CAISEVPDTQYF	TGTGCCATCTCCGAAGTCCCAGATACGCAGTATTTT	TRBV10-3	TRBJ2-3	-	-
CASSQVEGSYEQYF	TGTGCCAGCAGCCAAGTGGAAGGGAGCTACGAGCAGTACTTC	TRBV14	TRBJ2-7	-	-
CTSSATSWSHNKQFF	TGCACCAGCAGCGCGACTAGCTGGAGCCACAATAAGCAGTTCTTC	TRBV5-1	TRBJ2-1	-	TRBD2
CASSPDRRSASGSSYNEQFF	TGCGCCAGCAGCCCCGACAGGCGATCGGCTAGCGGGAGCTCCTACAATGAGCAGTTCTTC	TRBV5-1	TRBJ2-1	many	TRBD2
CDNSQDGTGGQETQYF	TGTGACAACAGCCAAGACGGGACAGGGGGCCAAGAGACTCAGTACTTC	TRBV4-2	TRBJ2-5	-	TRBD1
CASTEGASGGNVYEQYF	TGTGCCAGCACTGAAGGGGCCAGCGGGGGTAACGTGTACGAGCAATACTTC	TRBV6-1	TRBJ2-7	-	TRBD2
CASSPHPGQEDHEQYF	TGTGCCAGCAGCCCCCACCCGGGACAGGAAGACCACGAGCAGTACTTC	TRBV12-3/TRBV12-4	TRBJ2-7	-	TRBD1
CAITATSGRTGEQLF	TGTGCCATCACTGCGACTAGCGGGAGGACCGGGGAGCAGCTCTTC	TRBV10-3	TRBJ2-1	-	TRBD2
CASSYWTNAYEQYF	TGTGCCAGCAGTTACTGGACTAACGCCTACGAGCAGTACTTC	TRBV6-2/TRBV6-3	TRBJ2-7	-	-
CASSLETSQETQYF	TGTGCCAGTAGCTTGGAGACTAGCCAAGAGACCCAATACTTC	TRBV5-6	TRBJ2-5	-	TRBD2
CASSVTGGTTGTFF	TGTGCCAGCAGCGTGACAGGGGGCACTACTGGAACTTTCTTT	TRBV6-1	TRBJ1-1	-	TRBD1
CASRPGKVTVRANVLTF	TGTGCCAGCAGGCCTGGGAAAGTAACTGTGCGGGCCAACGTCCTGACTTTC	TRBV6-6	TRBJ2-6	-	-
CASGWDRGSSDKQYF	TGTGCCAGCGGCTGGGACAGGGGGAGTTCAGATAAGCAGTATTTT	TRBV5-5	TRBJ2-3	-	TRBD1
CANSPAAGGYNEQFF	TGTGCCAACAGCCCGGCAGCGGGAGGTTATAATGAGCAGTTCTTC	TRBV6-5	TRBJ2-1	-	TRBD2
CGNKRGTAITQPQHF	TGTGGCAACAAGCGGGGCACCGCAATAACTCAGCCCCAGCATTTT	TRBV12-3/TRBV12-4	TRBJ1-5	once	-
CASSTSDGELGYTF	TGTGCCAGCAGCACATCTGATGGAGAGCTGGGCTACACCTTC	TRBV7-9	TRBJ1-2	-	-
CTVDGTSGRTWEQFF	TGCACCGTTGACGGGACTAGCGGGAGGACATGGGAGCAGTTCTTC	TRBV29-1	TRBJ2-1	-	TRBD2
CTNSSPGQGPEKLFF	TGTACCAACAGTTCACCGGGACAGGGGCCTGAAAAACTGTTTTTT	TRBV28	TRBJ1-4	-	TRBD1
CASSYDAGSLNTEDFF	TGTGCCAGCAGTTACGATGCAGGATCCTTGAACACTGAAGATTTCTTT	TRBV6-5	TRBJ1-1	-	-
CASSSKDITDTHYF	TGTGCCAGCAGCTCTAAGGACATCACAGATACGCACTATTTT	TRBV5-4	TRBJ2-3	-	-
CASIQYRNTGELFF	TGTGCCAGCATCCAATATCGGAACACCGGGGAGCTGTTTTTT	TRBV4-3	TRBJ2-2	-	-
CSIGGTSGSLSGANVPTF	TGCAGCATTGGAGGGACTAGCGGGAGCCTCTCTGGGGCCAACGTCCCGACTTTC	TRBV29-1	TRBJ2-6	once	TRBD2